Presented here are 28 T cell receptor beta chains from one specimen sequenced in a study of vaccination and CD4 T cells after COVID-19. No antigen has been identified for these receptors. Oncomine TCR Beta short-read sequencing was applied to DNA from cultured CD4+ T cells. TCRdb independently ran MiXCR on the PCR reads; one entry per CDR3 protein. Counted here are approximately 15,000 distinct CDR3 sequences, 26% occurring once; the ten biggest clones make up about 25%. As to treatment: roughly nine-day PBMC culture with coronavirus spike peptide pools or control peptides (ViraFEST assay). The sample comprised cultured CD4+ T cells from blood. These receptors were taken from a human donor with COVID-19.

In DNA, the CDR3 is TGTGCCACCAGTGAAGTTATCGGGGGAGGCGGAGAGACCCAGTACTTC. Protein product: CATSEVIGGGGETQYF. The chain has TRBV24-1 and TRBJ2-5; possible D gene TRBD2, 6 bases. The V end lost 4 bases, the J end lost 4 bases, and 18 bases lay between the germline ends. The CDR3 contains 16 residues. In germline, CDR1 is KGHDR, CDR2 SFDVKD.

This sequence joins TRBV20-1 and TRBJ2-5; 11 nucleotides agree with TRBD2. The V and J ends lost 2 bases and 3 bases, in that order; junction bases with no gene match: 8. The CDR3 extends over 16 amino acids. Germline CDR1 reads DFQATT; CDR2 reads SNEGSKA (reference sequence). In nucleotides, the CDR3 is TGCAGTGCTAGATCAACTAGCGGGGGAAGAAAAGAGACCCAGTACTTC. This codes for CSARSTSGGRKETQYF.

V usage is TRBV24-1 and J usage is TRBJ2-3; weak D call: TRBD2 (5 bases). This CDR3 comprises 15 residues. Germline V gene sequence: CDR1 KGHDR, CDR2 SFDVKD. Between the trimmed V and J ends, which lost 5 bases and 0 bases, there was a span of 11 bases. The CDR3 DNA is TGTGCCACCAGTGCCCGGGGAGCTAGCACAGATACGCAGTATTTT. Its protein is CATSARGASTDTQYF.

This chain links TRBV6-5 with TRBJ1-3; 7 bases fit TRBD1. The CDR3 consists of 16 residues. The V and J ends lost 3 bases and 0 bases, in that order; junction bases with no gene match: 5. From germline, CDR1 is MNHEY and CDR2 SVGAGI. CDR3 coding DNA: TGTGCCAGCAGTTATGGACAGGTTCACTCTGGAAACACCATATATTTT. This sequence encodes CASSYGQVHSGNTIYF.

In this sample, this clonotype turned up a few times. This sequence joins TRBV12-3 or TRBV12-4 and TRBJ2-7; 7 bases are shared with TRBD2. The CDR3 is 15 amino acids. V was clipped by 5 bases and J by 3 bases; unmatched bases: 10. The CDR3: CASSPTSITFYEQYF. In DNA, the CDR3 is TGTGCCAGCAGTCCGACTAGCATCACGTTCTACGAGCAGTACTTC.

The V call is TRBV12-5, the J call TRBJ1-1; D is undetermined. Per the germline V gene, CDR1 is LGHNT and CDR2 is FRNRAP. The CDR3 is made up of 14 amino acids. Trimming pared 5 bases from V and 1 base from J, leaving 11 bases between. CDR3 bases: TGTGCTAGTGGTACTGGGATGGCGAACACTGAAGCTTTCTTT. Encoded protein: CASGTGMANTEAFF.

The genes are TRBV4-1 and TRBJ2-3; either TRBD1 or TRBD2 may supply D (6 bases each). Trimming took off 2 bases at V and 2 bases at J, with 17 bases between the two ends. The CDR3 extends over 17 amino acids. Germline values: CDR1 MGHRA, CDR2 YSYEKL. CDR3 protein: CASSQPQGGTNTDTQYF. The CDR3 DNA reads TGCGCCAGCAGCCAACCCCAAGGGGGGACCAACACAGATACGCAGTATTTT.

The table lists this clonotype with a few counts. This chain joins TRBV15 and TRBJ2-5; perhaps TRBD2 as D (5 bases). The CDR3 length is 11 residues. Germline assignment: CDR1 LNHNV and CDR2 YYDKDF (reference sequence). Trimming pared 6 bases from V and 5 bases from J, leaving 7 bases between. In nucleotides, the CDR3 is TGTGCCACCAGTGGGGAGGAGACCCAGTACTTC. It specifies CATSGEETQYF.

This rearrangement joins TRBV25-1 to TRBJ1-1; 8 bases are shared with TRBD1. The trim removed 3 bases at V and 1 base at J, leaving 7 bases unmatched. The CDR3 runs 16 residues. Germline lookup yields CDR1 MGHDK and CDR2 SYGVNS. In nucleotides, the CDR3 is TGTGCCAGCAGTGAGGATACCGGGACAGGGAACACTGAAGCTTTCTTT. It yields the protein CASSEDTGTGNTEAFF.

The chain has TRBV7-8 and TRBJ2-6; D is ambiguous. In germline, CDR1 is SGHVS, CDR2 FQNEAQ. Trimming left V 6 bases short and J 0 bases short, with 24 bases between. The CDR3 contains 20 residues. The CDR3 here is CASRLNQIVPRDSGANVLTF. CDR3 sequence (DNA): TGTGCCAGCAGGCTAAATCAAATAGTTCCCCGAGACTCTGGGGCCAACGTCCTGACTTTC. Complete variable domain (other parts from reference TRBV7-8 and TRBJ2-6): GAGVSQSPRYKVAKRGQDVALRCDPISGHVSLFWYQQALGQGPEFLTYFQNEAQLDKSGLPSDRFFAERPEGSVSTLKIQRTQQEDSAVYLCASRLNQIVPRDSGANVLTFGAGSRLTVL.

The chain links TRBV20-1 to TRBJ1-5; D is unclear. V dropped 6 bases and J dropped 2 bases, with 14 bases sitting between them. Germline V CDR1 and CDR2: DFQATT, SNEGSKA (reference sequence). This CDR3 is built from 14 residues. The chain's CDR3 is CSAAGLQGNQPQHF. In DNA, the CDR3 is TGCAGTGCGGCAGGTCTTCAAGGCAATCAGCCCCAGCATTTT.

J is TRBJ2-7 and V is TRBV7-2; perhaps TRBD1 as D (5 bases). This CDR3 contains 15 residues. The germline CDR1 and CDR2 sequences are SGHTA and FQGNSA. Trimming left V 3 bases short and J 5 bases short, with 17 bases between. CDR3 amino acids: CASSLGPSRVNEQYF. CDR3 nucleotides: TGTGCCAGCAGCTTGGGGCCGTCCAGGGTTAACGAGCAGTACTTC. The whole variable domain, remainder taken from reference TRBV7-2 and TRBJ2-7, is GAGVSQSPSNKVTEKGKDVELRCDPISGHTALYWYRQSLGQGLEFLIYFQGNSAPDKSGLPSDRFSAERTGGSVSTLTIQRTQQEDSAVYLCASSLGPSRVNEQYFGPGTRLTVT.

The CDR3 DNA sequence: TGTGCCAGCAGGGGCAGTAAAAACATTCAGTACTTC. Its protein product is CASRGSKNIQYF. The V call is TRBV27, the J call TRBJ2-4; D not resolved. Germline lookup yields CDR1 MNHEY and CDR2 SMNVEV (reference sequence). The CDR3 totals 12 residues. With 6 bases removed from V and 4 bases from J, the gap between germline ends came to 7 bases.

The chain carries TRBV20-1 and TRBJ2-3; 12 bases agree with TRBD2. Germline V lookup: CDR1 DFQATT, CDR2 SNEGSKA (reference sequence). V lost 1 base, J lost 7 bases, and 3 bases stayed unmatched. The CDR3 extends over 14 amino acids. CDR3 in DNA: TGCAGTGCTAGAGGACTAGCGGGGGAATATACGCAGTATTTT. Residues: CSARGLAGEYTQYF.

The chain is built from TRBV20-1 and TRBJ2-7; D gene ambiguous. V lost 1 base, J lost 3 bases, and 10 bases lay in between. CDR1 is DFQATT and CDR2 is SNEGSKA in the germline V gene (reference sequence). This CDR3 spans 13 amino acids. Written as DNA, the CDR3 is TGCAGTGCTAGAGTCCAATCTAACTACGAGCAGTACTTC. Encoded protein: CSARVQSNYEQYF.

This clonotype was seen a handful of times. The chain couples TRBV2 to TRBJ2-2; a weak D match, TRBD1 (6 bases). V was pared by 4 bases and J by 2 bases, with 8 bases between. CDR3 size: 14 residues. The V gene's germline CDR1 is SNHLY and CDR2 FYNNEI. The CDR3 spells CASSGGHNTGELFF. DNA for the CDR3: TGTGCCAGCAGTGGGGGACACAACACCGGGGAGCTGTTTTTT. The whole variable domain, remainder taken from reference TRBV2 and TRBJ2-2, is EPEVTQTPSHQVTQMGQEVILRCVPISNHLYFYWYRQILGQKVEFLVSFYNNEISEKSEIFDDQFSVERPDGSNFTLKIRSTKLEDSAMYFCASSGGHNTGELFFGEGSRLTVL.

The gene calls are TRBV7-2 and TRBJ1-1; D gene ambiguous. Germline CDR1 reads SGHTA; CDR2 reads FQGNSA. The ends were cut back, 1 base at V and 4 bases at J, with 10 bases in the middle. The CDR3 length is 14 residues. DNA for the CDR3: TGTGCCAGCAGCTTAGTAGCCCTGGGCACTGAAGCTTTCTTT. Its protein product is CASSLVALGTEAFF.

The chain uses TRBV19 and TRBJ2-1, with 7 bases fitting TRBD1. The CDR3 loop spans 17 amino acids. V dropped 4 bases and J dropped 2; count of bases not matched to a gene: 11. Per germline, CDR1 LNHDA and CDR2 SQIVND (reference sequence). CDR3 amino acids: CASSTALGGLPYNEQFF. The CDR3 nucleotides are TGTGCCAGTAGTACTGCACTAGGGGGCCTACCCTACAATGAGCAGTTCTTC.

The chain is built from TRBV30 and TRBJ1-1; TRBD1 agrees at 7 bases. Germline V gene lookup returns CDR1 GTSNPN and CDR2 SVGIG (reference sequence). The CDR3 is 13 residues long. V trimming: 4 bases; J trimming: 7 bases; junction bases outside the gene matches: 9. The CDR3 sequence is CAWKGGQSGEAFF. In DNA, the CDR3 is TGTGCCTGGAAAGGGGGACAGTCCGGTGAAGCTTTCTTT.

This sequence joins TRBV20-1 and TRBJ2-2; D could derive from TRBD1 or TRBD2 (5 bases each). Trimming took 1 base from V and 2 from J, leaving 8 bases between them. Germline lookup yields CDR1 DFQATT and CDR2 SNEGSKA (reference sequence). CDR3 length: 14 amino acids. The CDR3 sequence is CSARAGGNTGELFF. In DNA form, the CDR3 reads TGCAGTGCTAGAGCTGGGGGTAACACCGGGGAGCTGTTTTTT.

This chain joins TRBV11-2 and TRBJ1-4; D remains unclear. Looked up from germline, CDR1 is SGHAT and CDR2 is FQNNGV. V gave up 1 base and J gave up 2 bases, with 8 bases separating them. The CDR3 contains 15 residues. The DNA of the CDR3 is TGTGCCAGCAGCTTAGTGCGGCAGACTAATGAAAAACTGTTTTTT. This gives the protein CASSLVRQTNEKLFF.

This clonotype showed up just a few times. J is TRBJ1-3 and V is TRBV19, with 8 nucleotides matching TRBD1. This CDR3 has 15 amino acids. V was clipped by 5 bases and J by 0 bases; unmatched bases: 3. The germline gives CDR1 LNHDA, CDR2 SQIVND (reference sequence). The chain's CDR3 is CASSGQGSSGNTIYF. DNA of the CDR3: TGTGCCAGTAGTGGACAGGGTAGCTCTGGAAACACCATATATTTT.

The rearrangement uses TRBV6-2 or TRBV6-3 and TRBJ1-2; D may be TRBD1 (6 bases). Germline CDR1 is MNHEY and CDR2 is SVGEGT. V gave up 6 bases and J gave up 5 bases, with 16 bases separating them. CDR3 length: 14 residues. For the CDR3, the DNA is TGTGCCAGCAGGGGTTCCGGGACAAGTTATGGCTACACCTTC. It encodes CASRGSGTSYGYTF.

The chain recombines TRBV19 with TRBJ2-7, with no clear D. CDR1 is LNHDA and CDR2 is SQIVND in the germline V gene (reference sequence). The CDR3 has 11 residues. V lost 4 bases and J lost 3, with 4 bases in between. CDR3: CASSTLYEQYF. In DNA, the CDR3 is TGTGCCAGTAGTACCCTCTACGAGCAGTACTTC.

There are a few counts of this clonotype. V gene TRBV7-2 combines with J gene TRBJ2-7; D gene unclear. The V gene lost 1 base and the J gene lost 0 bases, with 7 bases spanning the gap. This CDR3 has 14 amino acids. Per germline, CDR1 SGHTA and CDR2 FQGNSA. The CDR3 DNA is TGTGCCAGCAGCTTAGTCACCAGCTCCTACGAGCAGTACTTC. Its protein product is CASSLVTSSYEQYF.

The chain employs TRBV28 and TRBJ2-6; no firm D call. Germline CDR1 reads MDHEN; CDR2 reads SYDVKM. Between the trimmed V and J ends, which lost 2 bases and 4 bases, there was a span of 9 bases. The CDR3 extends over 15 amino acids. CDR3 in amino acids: CASSLPASGANVLTF. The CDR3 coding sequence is TGTGCCAGCAGTTTACCAGCGTCCGGGGCCAACGTCCTGACTTTC.

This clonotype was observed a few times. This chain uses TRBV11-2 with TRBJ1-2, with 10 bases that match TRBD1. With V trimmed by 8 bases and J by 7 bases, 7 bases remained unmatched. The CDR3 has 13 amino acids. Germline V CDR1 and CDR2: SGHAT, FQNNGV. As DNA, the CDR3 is TGTGCCAGCGGACAGGGGGATCATTCTGGCTACACCTTC. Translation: CASGQGDHSGYTF.

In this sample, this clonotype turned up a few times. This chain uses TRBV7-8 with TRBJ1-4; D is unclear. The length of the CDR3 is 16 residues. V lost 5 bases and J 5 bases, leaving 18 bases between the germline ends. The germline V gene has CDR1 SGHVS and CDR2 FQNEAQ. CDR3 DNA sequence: TGTGCCAGCAGCCCAATGATCGGACGGGGAAATGAAAAACTGTTTTTT. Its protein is CASSPMIGRGNEKLFF.